Given below is one T cell receptor beta chain in context. These data originate in a study of blood T cell repertoires in COVID-19. Only in-frame clones appear in the TCRdb table, and some are missing; sequencing was by immunoSEQ multiplex PCR. This sample has around 270,000 clones; around nine tenths occur once, and the top ten carry around 5%. The J segment lost 9 bases and the V segment lost 2 bases, leaving 7 bases of the junction unmatched. Germline V gene data show CDR1 as LGHNA and CDR2 as YSLEER. The CDR3 spans 14 residues. The V and J genes are TRBV4-3 and TRBJ1-5; 7 bases line up with TRBD1. The clonotype comes from a woman aged 60 to 75 with COVID-19, enrolled during active disease. Sample: peripheral blood. The CDR3 nucleotides read TGCGCCAGCAGCCAAAACAGGGGTCCCGGGCCCCAGCATTTT. This codes for CASSQNRGPGPQHF.